This TCR beta chain was sequenced in a study of vaccination effects on CD4 cells after COVID-19. The table came from immunoSEQ multiplex PCR; TCRdb's copy has only in-frame clones and leaves some out. Found here are some 60,000 clones, around 73% of them singletons; the top ten hold approximately 4.5%. Germline CDR1 is SGDLS and CDR2 is YYNGEE. V gave up 3 bases and J gave up 7 bases, with 19 bases separating them. The CDR3 is 15 amino acids. Isolating CD4+ T cells followed 9 to 11 days of culture. Each participant received a vaccine that was either BNT162b2 or mRNA-1273, given as two doses. General study results and limits: Small numbers of convalescent patients limited the study. It also lacked early post-infection timepoints.

About this clone: As yet, its antigen is unknown.

The sequence came from a human donor who received a COVID-19 vaccine. This sequence joins TRBV9 and TRBJ1-2; TRBD1 is a possible D gene (5 bases). The starting material was CD4+ T cells from PBMCs cultured without peptide, obtained after COVID-19 vaccination. The CDR3 reads CASSANLGLPGGYTF. As DNA, the CDR3 is TGTGCCAGCAGCGCCAACCTGGGACTTCCTGGTGGCTACACCTTC.